Below, 23 T cell receptor beta chains from the same sample are listed, as sequenced in a study of T cell changes during pregnancy in multiple sclerosis (dated by TCRdb to about 2019). Library generation was performed with the immunoSEQ multiplex PCR assay. As stored in TCRdb, this immuneACCESS dataset retains in-frame rearrangements with V and J assigned. A fraction of the clones does not appear; measured against another copy, unresolved V genes explain less than half of the discrepancy, and the remainder lacks a known reason. The sample table holds over 40,000 clones, of which approximately 90% were seen once. The ten biggest clones cover 1% to 1.5% of the sample. The sample here was CD4+ T cells from peripheral blood mononuclear cells, taken in the second trimester of pregnancy. Source of these receptors: a female donor with multiple sclerosis, enrolled in a pregnancy study.

This CDR3 is CASSPGAGTYNEQFF. The CDR3 nucleotides read TGTGCCAGCTCACCGGGGGCGGGCACTTACAATGAGCAGTTCTTC. The chain has TRBV18 and TRBJ2-1, with a tentative D call TRBD1 (6 bases). The CDR3 contains 15 residues. Per the germline V gene, CDR1 is KGHSH and CDR2 is LQKENI. Between the trimmed V and J ends, which lost 3 bases and 4 bases, there was a span of 13 bases. Complete variable domain (other parts from reference TRBV18 and TRBJ2-1): NAGVMQNPRHLVRRRGQEARLRCSPMKGHSHVYWYRQLPEEGLKFMVYLQKENIIDESGMPKERFSAEFPKEGPSILRIQQVVRGDSAAYFCASSPGAGTYNEQFFGPGTRLTVL.

V and J are TRBV6-5 and TRBJ2-3; the match to TRBD2 covers 13 bases. This CDR3 is 14 amino acids long. CDR1 MNHEY and CDR2 SVGAGI come from the germline V gene. J was trimmed by 1 base and V by 8 bases; bases with no gene match: 0. The CDR3 loop is CASGLAGGTDTQYF. The CDR3 coding sequence is TGTGCCAGCGGACTAGCGGGGGGCACAGATACGCAGTATTTT.

V and J are TRBV7-3 and TRBJ2-3; weak D call: TRBD2 (6 bases). Germline V gives CDR1 SGHTA, CDR2 FQGTGA. The CDR3 is made up of 13 amino acids. The V gene lost 5 bases and the J gene lost 5 bases, with 11 bases spanning the gap. The CDR3 DNA follows: TGTGCCAGCAGCCAGCGGGTCTTAGATACGCAGTATTTT. Translated, it gives CASSQRVLDTQYF.

The chain carries TRBV5-5 and TRBJ1-1; D perhaps matches TRBD1 (5 bases). The CDR3 extends over 17 amino acids. Trimming shortened V by 0 bases and J by 0 bases, and 15 bases separated the two germline ends. From germline, CDR1 is SGHKS and CDR2 YYEKEE (reference sequence). CDR3: CASSLAARVRMNTEAFF. For the CDR3, the DNA is TGTGCCAGCAGCTTGGCGGCCAGGGTGAGAATGAACACTGAAGCTTTCTTT. Full variable domain (rest looked up from reference TRBV5-5 and TRBJ1-1): DAGVTQSPTHLIKTRGQQVTLRCSPISGHKSVSWYQQVLGQGPQFIFQYYEKEERGRGNFPDRFSARQFPNYSSELNVNALLLGDSALYLCASSLAARVRMNTEAFFGQGTRLTVV.

This chain uses TRBV7-9 with TRBJ1-1; D ambiguous. V lost 6 bases, J lost 0 bases, and 20 bases lay in between. The germline V gene encodes CDR1 SEHNR and CDR2 FQNEAQ (reference sequence). The CDR3 spans 17 residues. CDR3 residues: CASRPSISRLLNTEAFF. The CDR3 nucleotides read TGTGCCAGCAGGCCAAGTATCTCACGACTCCTGAACACTGAAGCTTTCTTT.

The chain recombines TRBV2 with TRBJ1-3; 12 bases are shared with TRBD1. V lost 5 bases to trimming and J lost 1 base; unmatched junction nucleotides: 9. Germline V lookup: CDR1 SNHLY, CDR2 FYNNEI. The CDR3 is made up of 18 amino acids. The CDR3 coding sequence is TGTGCCAGCAGTATCCGGGACAGGGGGCAATCTTCTGGAAACACCATATATTTT. It yields the protein CASSIRDRGQSSGNTIYF.

The table lists this clone with a count of one. The gene calls are TRBV7-9 and TRBJ2-3; TRBD1 is a possible D gene (6 bases). The CDR3 sequence is 14 residues long. V lost 5 bases and J 0 bases, leaving 9 bases between the germline ends. In germline, CDR1 is SEHNR, CDR2 FQNEAQ (reference sequence). CDR3 residues: CASSGRGSTDTQYF. The CDR3 bases are TGTGCCAGCAGCGGCAGGGGTAGCACAGATACGCAGTATTTT.

The chain recombines TRBV27 with TRBJ1-1; D possibly corresponds to TRBD1 (6 bases). Germline CDR1 MNHEY, CDR2 SMNVEV (reference sequence). This CDR3 has 15 residues. V was shortened by 7 bases and J by 1 base, with 16 bases between the two germline ends. The CDR3 is CASKGRGGTNTEAFF. DNA for the CDR3: TGTGCCAGCAAGGGGAGGGGGGGAACGAACACTGAAGCTTTCTTT.

This clone was recorded once. CDR3: CASSLGGGNYGYTF. CDR3 bases: TGTGCCAGCAGCCTGGGGGGTGGAAACTATGGCTACACCTTC. The chain has TRBV11-2 and TRBJ1-2; TRBD1 might be the D (5 bases). Germline assignment: CDR1 SGHAT and CDR2 FQNNGV. The V gene lost 5 bases and the J gene lost 2 bases, with 12 bases spanning the gap. The CDR3 extends over 14 amino acids.

The rearrangement joins TRBV28 to TRBJ2-7, with 8 bases fitting TRBD2. The length of the CDR3 is 15 residues. The V and J ends lost 10 bases and 3 bases, in that order; junction bases with no gene match: 14. In germline, CDR1 is MDHEN, CDR2 SYDVKM. CDR3 amino acids: CATEPGLGNYYEQYF. The DNA for the CDR3 is TGTGCCACCGAACCGGGACTAGGGAACTACTACGAGCAGTACTTC.

V and J are TRBV28 and TRBJ1-5; no firm D call. V was pared by 3 bases and J by 9 bases, with 21 bases between. In germline, CDR1 is MDHEN, CDR2 SYDVKM. CDR3 size: 16 residues. In nucleotides, the CDR3 is TGTGCCAGCAGTTTGGTTCCGTGGCAGGAAAGATCGCCCCAGCATTTT. Protein sequence: CASSLVPWQERSPQHF.

This clone was observed a handful of times. V and J are TRBV7-2 and TRBJ2-3, with D tentatively TRBD2 (6 bases). V dropped 3 bases and J dropped 7 bases, with 11 bases sitting between them. CDR3 length: 13 amino acids. The germline CDR1 and CDR2 sequences are SGHTA and FQGNSA. The CDR3 region is CASSFTAGYTQYF. DNA of the CDR3: TGTGCCAGCAGCTTTACGGCGGGGTATACGCAGTATTTT. The full variable domain, rest sourced from reference TRBV7-2 and TRBJ2-3, is GAGVSQSPSNKVTEKGKDVELRCDPISGHTALYWYRQSLGQGLEFLIYFQGNSAPDKSGLPSDRFSAERTGGSVSTLTIQRTQQEDSAVYLCASSFTAGYTQYFGPGTRLTVL.

This chain links TRBV19 with TRBJ2-1, with D uncertain. The CDR3 has 15 residues. V was cut by 9 bases and J by 4 bases, with 19 bases left in between. CDR1 and CDR2 (germline): LNHDA, SQIVND (reference sequence). CDR3 sequence (DNA): TGTGCCAGCTCATTAATTGGTAACGGTTACAATGAGCAGTTCTTC. It codes for CASSLIGNGYNEQFF.

V and J are TRBV6-5 and TRBJ1-6; D is undetermined. Germline V gives CDR1 MNHEY, CDR2 SVGAGI. Trimming took 2 bases from V and 7 from J, leaving 9 bases between them. The CDR3 loop spans 14 amino acids. In DNA, the CDR3 is TGTGCCAGCAGTTACGTAACAGAGAATTCACCCCTCCACTTT. Residues: CASSYVTENSPLHF.

This chain uses TRBV28 with TRBJ2-7; 7 bases map to TRBD1. Per germline, CDR1 MDHEN and CDR2 SYDVKM. Losses at the gene ends were 3 bases for V and 1 base for J; bases not matched to a gene: 12. The CDR3 extends over 17 amino acids. The CDR3 spells CASSFHSRRGRSYEQYF. The CDR3 DNA reads TGTGCCAGCAGTTTCCACTCACGTAGGGGGCGATCCTACGAGCAGTACTTC.

The CDR3 spells CASSLGAAGNTEAFF. CDR3 DNA sequence: TGCGCCAGCAGCTTGGGGGCCGCAGGGAACACTGAAGCTTTCTTT. The rearrangement joins TRBV5-1 to TRBJ1-1, with D hard to call. The CDR3 has 15 amino acids. Deletions cut 0 bases from V and 1 base from J, with 10 bases between. Germline loops: CDR1 SGHRS, CDR2 YFSETQ.

V is TRBV7-9 and J is TRBJ2-2; D call uncertain. Trimming took off 7 bases at V and 2 bases at J, with 14 bases between the two ends. The CDR3 sequence is 15 residues long. CDR1 and CDR2 from the germline V gene are SEHNR and FQNEAQ (reference sequence). The CDR3 protein is CASNENGLNTGELFF. The CDR3 DNA reads TGTGCCAGCAACGAGAATGGTCTCAACACCGGGGAGCTGTTTTTT.

This chain links TRBV10-3 with TRBJ1-2; no definite D call. The germline CDR1 and CDR2 sequences are ENHRY and SYGVKD. The V gene lost 6 bases and the J gene lost 4 bases, with 9 bases spanning the gap. This CDR3 spans 12 amino acids. The CDR3 is CAISSDTYGYTF. The DNA for the CDR3 is TGTGCCATCAGCTCCGACACCTATGGCTACACCTTC.

The chain carries TRBV10-2 and TRBJ1-3; a possible D gene is TRBD1 (6 bases). The germline gives CDR1 WSHSY, CDR2 SAAADI. The CDR3 runs to 16 residues. Deletions cut 8 bases from V and 4 bases from J, with 21 bases between. The CDR3 DNA reads as TGCGCCAGCCTTGGGGACACCCGCCTCGGAGGAAACACCATATATTTT. The encoded protein is CASLGDTRLGGNTIYF.

The rearrangement uses TRBV13 and TRBJ2-7; 12 positions agree with TRBD2. The CDR3 spans 17 residues. Trimming at V came to 5 bases and at J to 1 base, leaving 9 bases not matched to a gene. Germline values: CDR1 PRHDT, CDR2 FYEKMQ (reference sequence). The CDR3 nucleotides read TGTGCCAGCAGCCTCACCCTAGCGGGAGGGCTATCCTACGAGCAGTACTTC. Its translation is CASSLTLAGGLSYEQYF.

The chain is built from TRBV10-3 and TRBJ2-5, with a possible D match to TRBD1 (6 bases). The CDR3 loop spans 12 amino acids. Germline values: CDR1 ENHRY, CDR2 SYGVKD. V was trimmed by 2 bases and J by 10 bases, leaving 11 bases between them. The CDR3 region has the DNA TGTGCCATCAGTGAGGACAGAGGGGGCCAGTACTTC. Its translation: CAISEDRGGQYF.

The V call is TRBV5-4, the J call TRBJ2-7; possible D gene TRBD2, 6 bases. The ends were cut back, 3 bases at V and 4 bases at J, with 26 bases in the middle. The CDR3 sequence is 18 residues long. Per germline, CDR1 SGHNT and CDR2 YYREEE (reference sequence). CDR3 sequence: CASSSLGHGGGSSYEQYF. CDR3 nucleotides: TGTGCCAGCAGCTCCTTAGGTCATGGGGGAGGTTCCAGTTACGAGCAGTACTTC.

The chain joins TRBV2 to TRBJ1-1; maybe TRBD1 (6 bases). The CDR3 contains 12 residues. The germline CDR1 and CDR2 sequences are SNHLY and FYNNEI. With 6 bases removed from V and 5 bases from J, the gap between germline ends came to 10 bases. Written as DNA, the CDR3 is TGTGCCAGCAGAACAGGGAATACTGAAGCTTTCTTT. Translated, it gives CASRTGNTEAFF.